Here is one T cell receptor beta chain with its context. The data are from a study of blood T cell repertoires in COVID-19. Study summary: COVID-19 samples, acute and convalescent, were from the United States, Italy and Spain.

This CDR3 is built from 16 residues. The germline V gene encodes CDR1 LGHDT and CDR2 YNNKEL (reference sequence). V trimming: 5 bases; J trimming: 6 bases; junction bases outside the gene matches: 8. In the original processing: Amplification of reference gene primers was used by the study to estimate nucleated cell counts. Clones were read by immunoSEQ multiplex PCR, and TCRdb kept only the in-frame ones, dropping some. That table supplies the V and J calls and clone size; D and trimming were determined from the DNA. The data show roughly 46,000 clones, with roughly 91% seen just once and around a tenth held by the top ten.

The sequence derives from a man between 45 and 60 years old with active COVID-19. J is TRBJ2-7 and V is TRBV3-1 (or the pseudogene TRBV3-2), with TRBD2 matching over 15 bases. The sample consisted of peripheral blood. The CDR3 protein is CASSSGLAGGVGEQYF. CDR3 DNA: TGTGCCAGCAGCTCGGGACTAGCGGGAGGAGTTGGCGAGCAGTACTTC.